The present T cell receptor (beta chain) was sequenced within a study of blood T cell repertoires in COVID-19. The wider study: The samples span acute and convalescent COVID-19 from the United States, Italy and Spain. Sources were T cells, B-cell-depleted T cells, or PBMCs; the material itself was cDNA or gDNA.

Original analysis: Estimated nucleated cell counts came from reference gene primer amplification. Assay: immunoSEQ multiplex PCR; the TCRdb copy retains only in-frame clones and omits some. The V and J calls and clone size were taken over from that table, and D and trimming were inferred from the DNA. The sample includes approximately 290,000 clones, roughly 91% seen only once; the top ten take 11%. The ends lost 4 bases at V and 8 bases at J; junction bases unmatched: 7. The CDR3 is made up of 14 amino acids. From germline, CDR1 is MNHNY and CDR2 SVGAGI (reference sequence). Sequencing used peripheral blood. This rearrangement joins TRBV6-6 to TRBJ2-1; 8 bases align to TRBD1. The TCR comes from a woman in her 30s with COVID-19, enrolled during active disease. CDR3: CASSFGQGGYEQFF. The CDR3 DNA reads TGTGCCAGCAGTTTTGGACAGGGAGGATATGAGCAGTTCTTC.